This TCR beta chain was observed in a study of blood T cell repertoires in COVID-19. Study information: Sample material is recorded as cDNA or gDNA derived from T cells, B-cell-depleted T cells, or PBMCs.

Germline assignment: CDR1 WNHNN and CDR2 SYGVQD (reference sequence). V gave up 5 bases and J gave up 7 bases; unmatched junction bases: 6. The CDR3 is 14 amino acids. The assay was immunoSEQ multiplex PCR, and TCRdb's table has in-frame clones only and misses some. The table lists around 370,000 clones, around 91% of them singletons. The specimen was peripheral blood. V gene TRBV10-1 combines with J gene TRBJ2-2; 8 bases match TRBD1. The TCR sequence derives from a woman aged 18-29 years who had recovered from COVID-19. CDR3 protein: CASSWQGANGELFF. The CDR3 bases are TGCGCCAGCAGTTGGCAGGGGGCGAACGGGGAGCTGTTTTTT.